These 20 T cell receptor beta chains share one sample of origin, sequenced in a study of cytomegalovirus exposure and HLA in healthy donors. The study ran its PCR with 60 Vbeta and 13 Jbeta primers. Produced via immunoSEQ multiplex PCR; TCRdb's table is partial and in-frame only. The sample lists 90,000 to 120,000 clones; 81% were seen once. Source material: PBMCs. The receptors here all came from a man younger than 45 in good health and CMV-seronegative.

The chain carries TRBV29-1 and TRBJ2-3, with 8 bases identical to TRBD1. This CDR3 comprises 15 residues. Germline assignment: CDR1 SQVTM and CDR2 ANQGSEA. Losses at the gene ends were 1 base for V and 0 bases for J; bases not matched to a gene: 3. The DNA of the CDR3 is TGCAGCGTTGAAGGGCAGGGGGCTAGCACAGATACGCAGTATTTT. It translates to CSVEGQGASTDTQYF.

CDR3 residues: CASSFLGGGAGEQYF. CDR3 coding DNA: TGTGCCAGCAGCTTTTTGGGGGGGGGAGCCGGCGAGCAGTACTTC. The rearrangement uses TRBV11-2 and TRBJ2-7; 7 bases match TRBD2. With V trimmed by 3 bases and J by 6 bases, 11 bases remained unmatched. The CDR3 length is 15 residues. Germline CDR1 reads SGHAT; CDR2 reads FQNNGV.

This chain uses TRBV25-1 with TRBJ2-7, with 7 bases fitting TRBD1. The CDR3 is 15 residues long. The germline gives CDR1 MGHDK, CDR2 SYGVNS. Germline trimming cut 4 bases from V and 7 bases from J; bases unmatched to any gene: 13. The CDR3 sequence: CASSGRQGADVEQYF. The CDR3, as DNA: TGTGCCAGCAGTGGCCGACAGGGCGCGGATGTTGAGCAGTACTTC.

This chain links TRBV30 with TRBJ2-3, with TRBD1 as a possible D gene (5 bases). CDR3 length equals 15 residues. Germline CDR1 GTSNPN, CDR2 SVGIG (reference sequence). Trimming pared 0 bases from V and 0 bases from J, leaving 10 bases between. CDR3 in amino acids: CAWSVLGASTDTQYF. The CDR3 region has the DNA TGTGCCTGGAGTGTGTTAGGGGCTAGCACAGATACGCAGTATTTT.

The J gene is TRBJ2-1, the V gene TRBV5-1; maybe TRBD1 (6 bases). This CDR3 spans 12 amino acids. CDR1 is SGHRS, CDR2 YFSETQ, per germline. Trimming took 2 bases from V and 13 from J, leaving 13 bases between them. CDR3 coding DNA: TGCGCCAGCAGCTTTGCCTGGACAGAACAGTTCTTC. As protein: CASSFAWTEQFF.

The CDR3 protein is CASSQTTDPNEKLFF. The CDR3 region has the DNA TGCGCCAGCAGCCAGACGACAGACCCTAATGAAAAACTGTTTTTT. The genes are TRBV4-1 and TRBJ1-4, with D possibly TRBD1 on 5 matching bases. In germline, CDR1 is MGHRA, CDR2 YSYEKL. V was trimmed by 3 bases and J by 3 bases, leaving 11 bases between them. The length of the CDR3 is 15 residues.

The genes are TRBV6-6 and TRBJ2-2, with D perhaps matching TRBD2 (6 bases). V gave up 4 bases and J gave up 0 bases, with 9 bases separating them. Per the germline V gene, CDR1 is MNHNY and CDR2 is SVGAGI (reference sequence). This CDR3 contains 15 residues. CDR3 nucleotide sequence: TGTGCCAGCAGTTGGAAGCGGGCGAACACCGGGGAGCTGTTTTTT. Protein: CASSWKRANTGELFF.

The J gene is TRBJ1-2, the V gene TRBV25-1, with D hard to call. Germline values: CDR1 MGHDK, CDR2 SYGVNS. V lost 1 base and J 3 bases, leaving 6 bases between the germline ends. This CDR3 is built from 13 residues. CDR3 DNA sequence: TGTGCCAGCAGTGAATTGGCAGACTATGGCTACACCTTC. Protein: CASSELADYGYTF.

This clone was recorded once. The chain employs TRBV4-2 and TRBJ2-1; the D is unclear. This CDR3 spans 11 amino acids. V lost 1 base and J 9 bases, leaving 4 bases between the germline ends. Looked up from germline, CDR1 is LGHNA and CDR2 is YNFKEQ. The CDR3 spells CASSQGGEQFF. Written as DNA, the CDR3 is TGTGCCAGCAGCCAAGGAGGTGAGCAGTTCTTC.

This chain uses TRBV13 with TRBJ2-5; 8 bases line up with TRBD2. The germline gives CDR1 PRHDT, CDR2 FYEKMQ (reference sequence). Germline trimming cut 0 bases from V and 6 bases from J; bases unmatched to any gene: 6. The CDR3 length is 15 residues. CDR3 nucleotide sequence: TGTGCCAGCAGCTTAGGAGCGGGGGCCCCCCAGACCCAGTACTTC. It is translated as CASSLGAGAPQTQYF.

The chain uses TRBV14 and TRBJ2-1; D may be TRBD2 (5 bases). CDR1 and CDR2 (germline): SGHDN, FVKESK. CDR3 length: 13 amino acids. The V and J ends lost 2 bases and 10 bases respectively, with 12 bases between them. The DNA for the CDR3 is TGTGCCAGCAGCCAATCACCTTCGGGGGAGCAGTTCTTC. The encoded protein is CASSQSPSGEQFF.

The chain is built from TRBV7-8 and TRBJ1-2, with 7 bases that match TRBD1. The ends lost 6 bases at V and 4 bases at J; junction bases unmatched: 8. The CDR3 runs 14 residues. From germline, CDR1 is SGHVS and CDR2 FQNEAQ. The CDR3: CASRSPGTVYGYTF. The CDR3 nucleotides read TGTGCCAGCAGGTCCCCCGGGACAGTCTATGGCTACACCTTC.

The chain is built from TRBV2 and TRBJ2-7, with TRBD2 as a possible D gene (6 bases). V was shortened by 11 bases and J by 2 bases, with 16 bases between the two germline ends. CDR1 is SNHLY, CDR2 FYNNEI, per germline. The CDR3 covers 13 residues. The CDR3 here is CAGGRIRAYEQYF. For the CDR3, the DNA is TGTGCCGGAGGGCGAATCAGAGCCTACGAGCAGTACTTC.

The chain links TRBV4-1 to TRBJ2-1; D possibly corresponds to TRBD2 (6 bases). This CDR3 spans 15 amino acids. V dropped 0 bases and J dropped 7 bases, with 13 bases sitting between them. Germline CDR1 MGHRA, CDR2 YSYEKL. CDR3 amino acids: CASSQESGLGNEQFF. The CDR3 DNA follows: TGCGCCAGCAGCCAAGAAAGCGGGTTAGGGAATGAGCAGTTCTTC.

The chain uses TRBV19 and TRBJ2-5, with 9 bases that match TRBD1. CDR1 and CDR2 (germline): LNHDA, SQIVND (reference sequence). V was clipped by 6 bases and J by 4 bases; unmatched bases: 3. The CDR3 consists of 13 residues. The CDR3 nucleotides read TGTGCCAGTAGGGGACAGGGCCGAGAGACCCAGTACTTC. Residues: CASRGQGRETQYF.

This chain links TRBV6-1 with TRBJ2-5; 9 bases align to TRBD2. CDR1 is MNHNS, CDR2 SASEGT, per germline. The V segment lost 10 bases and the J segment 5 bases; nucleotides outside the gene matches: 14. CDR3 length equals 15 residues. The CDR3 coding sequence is TGTGCCATCCCAACCGTGGGACTAGCCCTGGAGACCCAGTACTTC. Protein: CAIPTVGLALETQYF.

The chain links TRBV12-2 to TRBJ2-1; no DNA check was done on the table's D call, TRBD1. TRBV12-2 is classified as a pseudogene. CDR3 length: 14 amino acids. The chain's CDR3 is CASPPLGWGHEQFF. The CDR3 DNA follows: TGTGCATCCCCCCCCCTCGGTTGGGGCCATGAGCAGTTCTTC.

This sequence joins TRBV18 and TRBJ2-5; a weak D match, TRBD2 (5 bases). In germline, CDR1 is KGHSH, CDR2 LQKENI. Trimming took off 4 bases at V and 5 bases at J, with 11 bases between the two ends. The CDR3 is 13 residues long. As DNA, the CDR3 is TGTGCCAGCTCACAGGGAGTTACGGAGACCCAGTACTTC. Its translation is CASSQGVTETQYF.

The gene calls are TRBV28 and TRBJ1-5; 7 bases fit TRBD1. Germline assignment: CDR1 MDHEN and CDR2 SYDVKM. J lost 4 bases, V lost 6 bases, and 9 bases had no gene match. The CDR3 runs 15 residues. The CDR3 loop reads CASRGQEGLNQPQHF. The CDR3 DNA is TGTGCCAGCAGAGGACAGGAGGGGCTTAATCAGCCCCAGCATTTT.

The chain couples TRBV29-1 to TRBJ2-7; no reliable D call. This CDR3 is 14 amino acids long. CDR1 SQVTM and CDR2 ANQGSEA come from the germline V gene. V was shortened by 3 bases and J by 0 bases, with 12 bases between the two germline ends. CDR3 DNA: TGCAGCGTTGAGTCCCCGGAGACCTCCTACGAGCAGTACTTC. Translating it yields CSVESPETSYEQYF.